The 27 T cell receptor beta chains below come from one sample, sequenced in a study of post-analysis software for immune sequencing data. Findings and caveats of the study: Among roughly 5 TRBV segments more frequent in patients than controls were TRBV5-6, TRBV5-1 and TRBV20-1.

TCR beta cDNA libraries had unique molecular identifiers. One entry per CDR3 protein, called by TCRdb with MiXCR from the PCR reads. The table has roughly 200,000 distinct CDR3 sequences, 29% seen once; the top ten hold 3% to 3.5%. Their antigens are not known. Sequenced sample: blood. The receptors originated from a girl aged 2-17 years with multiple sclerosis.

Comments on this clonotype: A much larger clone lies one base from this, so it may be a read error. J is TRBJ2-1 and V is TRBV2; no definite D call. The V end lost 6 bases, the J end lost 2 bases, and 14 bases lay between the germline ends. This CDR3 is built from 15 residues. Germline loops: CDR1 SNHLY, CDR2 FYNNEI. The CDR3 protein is CASSALAPAYNEQFF. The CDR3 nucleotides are TGTGCCAGCAGCGCCCTGGCGCCTGCCTACAATGAGCAGTTCTTC.

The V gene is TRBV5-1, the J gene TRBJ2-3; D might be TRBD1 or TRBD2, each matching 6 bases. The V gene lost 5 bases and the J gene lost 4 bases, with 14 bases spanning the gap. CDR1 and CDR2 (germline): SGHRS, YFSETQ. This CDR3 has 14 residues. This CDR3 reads CASSPGGEADTQYF. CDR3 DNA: TGCGCCAGCAGTCCCGGGGGCGAGGCAGATACGCAGTATTTT.

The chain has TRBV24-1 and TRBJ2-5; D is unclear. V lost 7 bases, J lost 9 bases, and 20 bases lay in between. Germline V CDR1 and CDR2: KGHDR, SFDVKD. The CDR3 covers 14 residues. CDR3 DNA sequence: TGTGCCACCAGGGATCCCCAGAACGGTCCGGCCCAGTACTTC. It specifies CATRDPQNGPAQYF.

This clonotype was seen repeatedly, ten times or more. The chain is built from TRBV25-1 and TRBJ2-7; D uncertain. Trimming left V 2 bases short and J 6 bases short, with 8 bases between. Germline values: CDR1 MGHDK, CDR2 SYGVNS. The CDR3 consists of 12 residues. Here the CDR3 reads CASSEGATEQYF. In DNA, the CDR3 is TGTGCCAGCAGTGAAGGAGCTACCGAGCAGTACTTC.

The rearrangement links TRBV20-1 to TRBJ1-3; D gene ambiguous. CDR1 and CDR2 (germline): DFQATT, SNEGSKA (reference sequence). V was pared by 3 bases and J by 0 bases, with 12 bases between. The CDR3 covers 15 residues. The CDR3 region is CSASLGWNSGNTIYF. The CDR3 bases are TGCAGTGCTAGTCTGGGCTGGAACTCTGGAAACACCATATATTTT.

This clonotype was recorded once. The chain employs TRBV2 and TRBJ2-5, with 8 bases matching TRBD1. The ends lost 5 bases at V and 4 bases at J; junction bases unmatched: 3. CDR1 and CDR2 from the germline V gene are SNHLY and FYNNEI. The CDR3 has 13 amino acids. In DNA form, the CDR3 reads TGTGCCAGCAGTAGGACAGGGTCAGAGACCCAGTACTTC. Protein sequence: CASSRTGSETQYF.

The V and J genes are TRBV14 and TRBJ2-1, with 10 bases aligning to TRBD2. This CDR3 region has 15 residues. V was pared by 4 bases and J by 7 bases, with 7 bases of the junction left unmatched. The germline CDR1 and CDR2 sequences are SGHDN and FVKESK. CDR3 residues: CASSPGTSVTNEQFF. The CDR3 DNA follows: TGTGCCAGCAGCCCTGGGACTAGCGTTACGAATGAGCAGTTCTTC.

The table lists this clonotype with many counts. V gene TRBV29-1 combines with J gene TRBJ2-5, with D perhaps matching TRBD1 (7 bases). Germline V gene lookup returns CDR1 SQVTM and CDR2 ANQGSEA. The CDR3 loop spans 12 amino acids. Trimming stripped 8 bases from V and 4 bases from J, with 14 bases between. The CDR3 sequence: CSYQGGAETQYF. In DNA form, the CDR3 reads TGCAGCTATCAGGGGGGTGCAGAGACCCAGTACTTC.

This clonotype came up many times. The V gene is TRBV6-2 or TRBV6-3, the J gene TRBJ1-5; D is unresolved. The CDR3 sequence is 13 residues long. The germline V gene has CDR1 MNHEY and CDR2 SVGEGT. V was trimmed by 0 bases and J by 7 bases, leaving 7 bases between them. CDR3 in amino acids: CASSYSWKQPQHF. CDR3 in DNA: TGTGCCAGCAGTTACTCGTGGAAACAGCCCCAGCATTTT.

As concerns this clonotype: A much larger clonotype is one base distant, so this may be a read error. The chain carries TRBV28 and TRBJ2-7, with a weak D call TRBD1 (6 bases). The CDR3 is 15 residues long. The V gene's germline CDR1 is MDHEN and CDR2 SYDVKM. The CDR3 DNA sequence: TGTGCCTGCAGTTTACCCCGGGACACCCTCTACGAGCAGTACTTC. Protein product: CACSLPRDTLYEQYF.

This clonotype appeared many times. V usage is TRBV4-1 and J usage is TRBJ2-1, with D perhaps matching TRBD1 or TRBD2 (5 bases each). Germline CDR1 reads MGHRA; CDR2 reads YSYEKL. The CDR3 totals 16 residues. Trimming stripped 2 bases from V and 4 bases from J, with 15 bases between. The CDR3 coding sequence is TGCGCCAGCAGCCAACCTCGGGGCCGAGAATACAATGAGCAGTTCTTC. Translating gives CASSQPRGREYNEQFF.

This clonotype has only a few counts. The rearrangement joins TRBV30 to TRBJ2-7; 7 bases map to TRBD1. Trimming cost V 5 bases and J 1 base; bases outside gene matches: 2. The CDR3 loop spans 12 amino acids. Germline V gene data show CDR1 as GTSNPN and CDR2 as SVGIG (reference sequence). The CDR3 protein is CAWGGQSYEQYF. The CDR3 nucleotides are TGTGCCTGGGGGGGACAGTCCTACGAGCAGTACTTC.

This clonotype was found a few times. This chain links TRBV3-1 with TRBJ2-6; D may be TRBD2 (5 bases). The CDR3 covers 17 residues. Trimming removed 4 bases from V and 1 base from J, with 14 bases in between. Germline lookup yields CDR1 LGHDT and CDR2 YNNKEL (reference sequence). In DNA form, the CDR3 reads TGTGCCAGCAGCCCACGAAGGGAGACATCTGGGGCCAACGTCCTGACTTTC. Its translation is CASSPRRETSGANVLTF.

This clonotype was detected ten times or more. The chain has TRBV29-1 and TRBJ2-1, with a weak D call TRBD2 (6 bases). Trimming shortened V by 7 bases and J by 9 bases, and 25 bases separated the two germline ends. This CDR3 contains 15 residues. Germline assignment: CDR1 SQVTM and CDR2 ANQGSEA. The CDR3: CSAGRERVSKREQFF. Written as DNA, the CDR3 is TGCAGCGCTGGAAGGGAGCGGGTTTCAAAGCGTGAGCAGTTCTTC.

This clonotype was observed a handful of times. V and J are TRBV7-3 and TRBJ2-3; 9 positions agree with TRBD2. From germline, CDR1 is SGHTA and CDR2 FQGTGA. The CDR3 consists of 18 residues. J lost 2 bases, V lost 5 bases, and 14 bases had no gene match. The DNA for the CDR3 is TGTGCCAGCAGCCCCAATCCACCACTAGCGGGCTACACAGATACGCAGTATTTT. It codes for CASSPNPPLAGYTDTQYF.

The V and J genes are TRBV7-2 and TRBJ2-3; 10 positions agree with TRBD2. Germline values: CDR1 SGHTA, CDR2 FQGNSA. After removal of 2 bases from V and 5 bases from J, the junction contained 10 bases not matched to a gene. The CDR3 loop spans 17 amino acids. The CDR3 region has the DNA TGTGCCAGCAGCTTATTGGGACGAGCGGGAGGGAAAGATACGCAGTATTTT. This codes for CASSLLGRAGGKDTQYF.

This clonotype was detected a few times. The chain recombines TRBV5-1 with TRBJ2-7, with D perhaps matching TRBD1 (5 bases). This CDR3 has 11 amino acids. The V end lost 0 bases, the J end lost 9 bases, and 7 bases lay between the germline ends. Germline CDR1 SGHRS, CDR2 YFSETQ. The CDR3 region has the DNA TGCGCCAGCAGCTTGGAACAGGTGCAGTACTTC. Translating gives CASSLEQVQYF.

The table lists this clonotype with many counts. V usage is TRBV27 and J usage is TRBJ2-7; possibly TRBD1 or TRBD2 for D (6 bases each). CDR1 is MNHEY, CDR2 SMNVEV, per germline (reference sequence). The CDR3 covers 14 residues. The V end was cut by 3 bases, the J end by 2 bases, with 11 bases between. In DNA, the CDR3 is TGTGCCAGCAGTTTGTGGGGGGCCCCCTACGAGCAGTACTTC. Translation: CASSLWGAPYEQYF.

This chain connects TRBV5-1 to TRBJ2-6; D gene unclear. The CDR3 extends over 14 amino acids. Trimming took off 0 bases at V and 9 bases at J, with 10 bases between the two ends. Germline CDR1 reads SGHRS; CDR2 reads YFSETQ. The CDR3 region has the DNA TGCGCCAGCAGCTTGGATCGACCTAACAACGTCCTGACTTTC. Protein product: CASSLDRPNNVLTF.

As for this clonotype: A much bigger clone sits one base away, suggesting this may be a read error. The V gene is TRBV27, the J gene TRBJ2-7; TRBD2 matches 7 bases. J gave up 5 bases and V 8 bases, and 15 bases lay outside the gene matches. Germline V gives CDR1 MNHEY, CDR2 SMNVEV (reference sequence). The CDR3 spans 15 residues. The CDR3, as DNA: TGTGCCAGCGCTGGGAGGGCCAGGGTTTGTCACGAGCAGTACTTC. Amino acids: CASAGRARVCHEQYF.

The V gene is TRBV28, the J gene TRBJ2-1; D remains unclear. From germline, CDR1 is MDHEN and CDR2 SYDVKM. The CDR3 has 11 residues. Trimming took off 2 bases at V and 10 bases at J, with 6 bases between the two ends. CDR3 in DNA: TGTGCCAGCAGTTTAGCCTGGGAGCAGTTCTTC. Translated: CASSLAWEQFF.

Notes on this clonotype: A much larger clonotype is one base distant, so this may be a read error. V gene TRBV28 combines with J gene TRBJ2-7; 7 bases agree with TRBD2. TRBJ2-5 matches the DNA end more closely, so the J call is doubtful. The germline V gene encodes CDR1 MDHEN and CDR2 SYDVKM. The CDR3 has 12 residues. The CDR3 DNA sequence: TGTGCCAGCAGTTTTTGGGGGGGGACCCAGTACTTC. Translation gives CASSFWGGTQYF.

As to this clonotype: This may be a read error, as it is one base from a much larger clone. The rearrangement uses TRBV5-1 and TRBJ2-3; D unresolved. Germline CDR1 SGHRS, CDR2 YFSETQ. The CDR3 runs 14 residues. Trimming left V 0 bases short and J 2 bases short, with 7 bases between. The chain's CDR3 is CASSLGRTTDTQYF. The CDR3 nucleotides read TGCGCCAGCAGCTTGGGACGGACCACAGATACGCAGTATTTT.

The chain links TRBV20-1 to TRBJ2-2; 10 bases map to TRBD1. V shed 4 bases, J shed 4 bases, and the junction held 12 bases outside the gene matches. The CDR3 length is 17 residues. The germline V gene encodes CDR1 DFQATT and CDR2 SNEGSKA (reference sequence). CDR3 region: CSATKGGTGALTGELFF. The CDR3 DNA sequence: TGCAGTGCTACTAAAGGGGGGACAGGGGCCCTCACCGGGGAGCTGTTTTTT.

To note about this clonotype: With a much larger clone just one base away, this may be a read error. The CDR3 nucleotides read TGTGCCAGCAGAGATCCGGGACGGGGGGAGACCCAGTACTTC. Encoded protein: CASRDPGRGETQYF. This chain links TRBV6-2 or TRBV6-3 with TRBJ2-5; perhaps TRBD2 as D (6 bases). The germline V gene encodes CDR1 MNHEY and CDR2 SVGEGT. The length of the CDR3 is 14 residues. Deletions cut 6 bases from V and 5 bases from J, with 16 bases between.

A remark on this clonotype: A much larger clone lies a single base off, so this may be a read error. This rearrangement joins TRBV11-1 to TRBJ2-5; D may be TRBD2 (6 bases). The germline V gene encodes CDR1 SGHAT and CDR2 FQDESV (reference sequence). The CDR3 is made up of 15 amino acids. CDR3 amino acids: CASRLADRISNEQYF. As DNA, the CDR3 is TGTGCCAGCAGGTTAGCGGACCGTATTAGCAATGAGCAGTACTTC.

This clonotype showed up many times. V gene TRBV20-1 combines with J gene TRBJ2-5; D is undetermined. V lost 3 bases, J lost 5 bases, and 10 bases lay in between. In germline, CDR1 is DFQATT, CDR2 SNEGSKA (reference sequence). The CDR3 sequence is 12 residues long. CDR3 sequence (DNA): TGCAGTGCTAGCAGGAAGTCCGAGACCCAGTACTTC. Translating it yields CSASRKSETQYF.